This T cell receptor (beta chain) comes out of a study of blood T cell repertoires in COVID-19. Study summary: Spain, Italy and the United States supplied samples that represented acute and convalescent COVID-19. From T cells, B-cell-depleted T cells, or PBMCs came the material, which was cDNA or gDNA.

Measured with immunoSEQ multiplex PCR; TCRdb has only the in-frame clones, and not every one. The sample has 50,000 to 60,000 clones; 90% are singletons. CDR1 is MGHDK, CDR2 SYGVNS, per germline. Trimming shortened V by 3 bases and J by 3 bases, and 11 bases separated the two germline ends. The CDR3 runs to 15 residues. The specimen was peripheral blood. The chain links TRBV25-1 to TRBJ1-4, with D unresolved. The receptor was isolated from a woman older than 75 with acute or convalescent COVID-19. The DNA for the CDR3 is TGTGCCAGCAGTGACCCGATGGCCGCTAATGAAAAACTGTTTTTT. It specifies CASSDPMAANEKLFF.